Included here is one TCR beta chain sequence, with context. The antigen is undetermined. The data belong to a study of T cells in narcolepsy. Turning to the study itself: Patients with NT1 or NT2 and healthy control donors were enrolled.

The table came from immunoSEQ multiplex PCR; TCRdb's copy has only in-frame clones and leaves some out. The sample carries approximately 24,000 clones, roughly four fifths recorded once. V was cut by 1 base and J by 4 bases, with 11 bases left in between. The CDR3 totals 15 residues. Germline assignment: CDR1 SGHNT and CDR2 YYREEE (reference sequence). Study conclusions and caveats: Same-patient CSF and blood CD4+ T cell clonotypes included HCRT-specific and TRIB2-specific autoreactive ones. Healthy controls reportedly lacked the autoreactive clonotypes serially found in patients' blood.

The genes are TRBV5-4 and TRBJ2-2, with a tentative D call TRBD2 (6 bases). This receptor was identified in a human donor with narcolepsy. The source material was CD45RA- memory CD4+ T cells from PBMCs. The DNA for the CDR3 is TGTGCCAGCAGCTTGTCCGGGAGAAGCACCGGGGAGCTGTTTTTT. Its protein product is CASSLSGRSTGELFF.